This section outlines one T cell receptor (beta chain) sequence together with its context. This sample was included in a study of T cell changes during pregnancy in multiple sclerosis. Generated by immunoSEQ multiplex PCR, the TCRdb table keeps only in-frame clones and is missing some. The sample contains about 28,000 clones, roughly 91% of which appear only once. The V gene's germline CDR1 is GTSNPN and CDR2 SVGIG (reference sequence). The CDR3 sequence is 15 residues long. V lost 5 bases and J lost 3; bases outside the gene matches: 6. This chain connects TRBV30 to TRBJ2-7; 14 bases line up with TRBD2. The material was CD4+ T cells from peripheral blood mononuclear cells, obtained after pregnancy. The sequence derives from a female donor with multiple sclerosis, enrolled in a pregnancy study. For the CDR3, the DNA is TGTGCCTGGGGACTAGCGGGAGGAATGGGCTACGAGCAGTACTTC. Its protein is CAWGLAGGMGYEQYF.